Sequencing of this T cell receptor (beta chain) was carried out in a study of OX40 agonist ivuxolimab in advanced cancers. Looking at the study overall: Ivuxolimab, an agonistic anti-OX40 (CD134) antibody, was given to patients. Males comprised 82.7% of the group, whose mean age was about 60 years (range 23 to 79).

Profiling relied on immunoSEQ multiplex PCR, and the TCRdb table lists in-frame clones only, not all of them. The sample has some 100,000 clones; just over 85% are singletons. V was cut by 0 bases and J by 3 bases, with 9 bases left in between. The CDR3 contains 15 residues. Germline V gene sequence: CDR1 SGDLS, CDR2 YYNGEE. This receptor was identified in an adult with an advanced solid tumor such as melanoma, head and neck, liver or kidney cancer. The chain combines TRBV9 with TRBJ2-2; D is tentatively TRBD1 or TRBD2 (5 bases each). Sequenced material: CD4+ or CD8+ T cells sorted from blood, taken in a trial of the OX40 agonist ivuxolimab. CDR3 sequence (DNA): TGTGCCAGCAGCGTAGCTCTGGGGGACACCGGGGAGCTGTTTTTT. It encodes CASSVALGDTGELFF. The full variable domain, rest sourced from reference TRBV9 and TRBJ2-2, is DSGVTQTPKHLITATGQRVTLRCSPRSGDLSVYWYQQSLDQGLQFLIQYYNGEERAKGNILERFSAQQFPDLHSELNLSSLELGDSALYFCASSVALGDTGELFFGEGSRLTVL.